This T cell receptor (beta chain) derives from a study of CD8 T cells in ankylosing spondylitis. General study findings and limits: Blood from ankylosing spondylitis patients appeared to carry a characteristic roughly 8-variant TCR beta motif.

This CDR3 spans 14 amino acids. With 4 bases removed from V and 1 base from J, the gap between germline ends came to 10 bases. CDR1 is LGHNA, CDR2 YNFKEQ, per germline. Using its own MiXCR run on the 5' RACE reads, TCRdb lists one record per CDR3 protein. Altogether hundreds of thousands of distinct CDR3 sequences are present, roughly 10% being singletons, with the ten largest covering more than 0.5%. This clonotype was observed a few times. Its specificity is not known. Specimen: blood, either unsorted or a sorted T cell fraction (not recorded which). The origin of this receptor is a male donor with ankylosing spondylitis. This rearrangement joins TRBV4-2 to TRBJ1-1; unclear D gene. In DNA, the CDR3 is TGTGCCAGCAGCCGGGAGGGAACGAACACTGAAGCTTTCTTT. Residues: CASSREGTNTEAFF.